This TCR beta chain was profiled in a study of T cell responses to AZD1222 COVID-19 vaccine. Sequenced by immunoSEQ multiplex PCR; TCRdb stores in-frame clones only, minus some. The sample contains about 150,000 clones, 80% to 95% of which appear only once. V trimming: 4 bases; J trimming: 5 bases; junction bases outside the gene matches: 19. The CDR3 spans 18 residues. CDR1 is LGHDT and CDR2 is YNNKEL in the germline V gene (reference sequence). The receptor comes from an adult who received the AZD1222 COVID-19 vaccine. The chain carries TRBV3-1 (or the pseudogene TRBV3-2) and TRBJ2-5; 7 nucleotides agree with TRBD1. The sequencing here drew on peripheral blood, taken 28 days after the second AZD1222 dose. The CDR3 spells CASSPETQTGSWEETQYF. The CDR3 coding sequence is TGTGCCAGCAGCCCCGAAACTCAGACAGGGTCGTGGGAGGAGACCCAGTACTTC.